Detailed here is one T cell receptor beta chain. Its antigen is not yet known. It has no much larger one-base neighbor in the sample; base qualities were not kept. Collaborating institutions collected whole blood in K2EDTA tubes following their own protocols. Collaborator samples were shipped for TCRbeta analysis as frozen whole blood, isolated PBMCs, or DNA extracted from either sample type. These data belong to a study of blood T cell repertoires in COVID-19 (dated by TCRdb to 2020 to 2021). A note on the overall study: Collaborator samples came from the United States, Italy and Spain and covered acute and convalescent phases of COVID-19. The prospective study material was composed of cDNA or gDNA derived from T cells, B-cell-depleted T cells, or PBMCs. Subjects who had been exposed to COVID-19, were actively infected with it, or had recovered from it provided the deeply sampled blood TCRbeta repertoires that made up the dataset. Where HLA class I and class II types were available, the types were taken from metadata supplied by the sample provider, not from assay-based typing. A freely available public database, intended as a resource for researchers studying the immune response to SARS-CoV-2, is where the repertoires were released. Nearly every sample came with metadata listing a de-identified subject ID, COVID-19 status, age in years and sex. Samples were obtained from the ongoing ImmuneRACE study (first 160 participants) and from 950 to 1,500 subjects provided by 6 global collaborators. What the work shows at the level of the full study, not this receptor alone: The quantity of clinical and demographic metadata differed by source and by participant and was supplied without curation.

CDR1 and CDR2 are drawn from the germline V gene: SGHRS, YFSETQ. From the cysteine up to the phenylalanine, the CDR3 has a length of 14 residues. This entry keeps only the CDR3 DNA: 42 bases, framed from base 1. Trimming removed 4 bases from V and 4 bases from J, leaving 14 bases between the germline ends. The immunoSEQ Assay, a bias-controlled multiplex PCR, was used to amplify TCRbeta CDR3 regions from genomic DNA. The authors processed their data as follows. The number of nucleated cells in each sample was estimated from the amplification of reference gene primers within the assay. To quantify the absolute abundance of each unique TCRbeta CDR3 rearrangement, sequence reads were collapsed and filtered. For each sample, productive Simpson clonality was calculated as the square root of Simpson's diversity index across productive rearrangements. TCRdb took this table from immuneACCESS and kept in-frame rearrangements with V and J called. Such tables lack part of the clones; where checked against another copy, unresolved V genes explain under half of the gap, and the rest is unexplained. V and J calls and clone size follow that table, whereas D and trimming were derived from the DNA. This sample has about 160,000 clones in its table, and roughly four fifths of those were observed once. The ten largest clones capture about a tenth of the sample.

This TCR came from a human donor in a cohort sampled during active COVID-19. The rearranged segments are TRBV5-1 and TRBJ1-2; TRBD1 might be the D gene, on 6 matching bases. Input material: peripheral blood. Here is the DNA: TGCGCCAGCAGCGTGACAGGTATGAGCTATGGCTACACCTTC. The encoded protein is CASSVTGMSYGYTF. Extended through the reference TRBV5-1 and TRBJ1-2 proteins, this CDR3 yields the full variable domain: KAGVTQTPRYLIKTRGQQVTLSCSPISGHRSVSWYQQTPGQGLQFLFEYFSETQRNKGNFPGRFSGRQFSNSRSEMNVSTLELGDSALYLCASSVTGMSYGYTFGSGTRLTVV.